This TCR beta chain originates from a study of graft-versus-host responses after intestinal transplantation (dated by TCRdb to the early 2020s). In the study overall: Multivisceral, liver-intestinal, or isolated intestinal transplants were received by the recipients. Anti-thymocyte globulin induction was given to all recipients, followed by maintenance tacrolimus and steroids for 2 to 3 years. After intestinal transplantation, graft-versus-host and host-versus-graft alloreactive T cell clones were followed in the graft, circulation and bone marrow using bulk TCR-beta CDR3 sequencing. To identify alloreactive clones, pre-transplant mixed lymphocyte reaction products were sequenced and then compared with unstimulated pre-transplant donor and recipient T cells. A cohort of around 25 intestinal transplant recipients, including one retransplant, was enrolled, and a few patients lacking pretransplant specimens were excluded. A peak of at least 4% donor T cells among recipient peripheral blood mononuclear cells was the definition used for donor T cell macrochimerism. Samples from three later patients were sequenced in-house on an Illumina MiSeq with MiXCR processing rather than by the commercial service.

A remark on this clone: Its antigen is still unknown. Base qualities were left out, and no much larger clone turns up one base away.

Library generation was performed with the immunoSEQ multiplex PCR assay. For most patients, genomic DNA was isolated using the Qiagen DNeasy Blood and Tissue Kit and was shipped frozen to Adaptive Biotechnologies for TCR sequencing. For most patients, high-throughput TCR-beta CDR3 sequencing of genomic DNA was performed by Adaptive Biotechnologies. As for the original processing: Adaptive's ImmunoSEQ software supplied the TCR sequencing data for approximately 18 patients, while MiXCR and VDJtools were used to process a few other patients. CD4 versus CD8 sorting errors were corrected by removing sequences found in both subsets at a frequency ratio below 5:1. Because the origin of CDR3 nucleotide sequences shared between donor and recipient could not be assigned, those sequences were removed. To count as alloreactive, a clone needed at least 2-fold expansion over unstimulated cells and a minimum CFSE-low frequency of 0.002% (template counts) or 0.001% (read counts). Clones detected in sequenced pre-transplant spleen, lymph node, or MLR CFSE-low populations of the donor or recipient were defined as mappable. The cumulative frequency of alloreactive clones was calculated as a percentage of all sequences, weighted by copy number. TCRdb carries this immuneACCESS record with in-frame sequences only. Its versions omit some clonotypes, under half of them owing to an unresolved V gene in the studies checked, with the rest unexplained. That table gives V, J and clone size, and the DNA gave D and trimming. The table for this sample lists some 110,000 clones; just over 90% of them were counted only once. 0.2% to 0.25% of the sample comes from the top ten.

The full study reports these points: Peak levels of circulating GvH clones were associated with declines in HvG clones early after transplant. GvH clones turned up in recipient bone marrow, with some appearing earlier in ileal mucosa or blood, a pattern consistent with an intestinal mucosal origin. The conclusions were limited by the relatively low number and heterogeneity of the intestinal transplant patients. In patients with donor T cell macrochimerism, the allografts had high GvH to HvG T cell clonal ratios.

Reading the label with the study, this specimen's time point is: cells obtained before transplantation from donor or recipient. CD3+CD4+ and CD3+CD8+ populations were FACS-sorted from unstimulated pre-transplant donor and recipient cells taken from spleen or lymph nodes. The sequence was collected from a human donor who was the organ donor for an intestinal transplant. This specimen consisted of unstimulated CD4+ T cells sorted from spleen or lymph node cells, obtained before transplant.

The CDR3 region reads CASSQEGPLGQFF. The nucleotide sequence reads TGTGCCAGCAGCCAAGAGGGCCCACTGGGGCAGTTCTTC. The sequence is built from TRBV4-2 and TRBJ2-1; no confident D gene assignment can be made. The CDR3 holds 13 amino acids from the cysteine to the phenylalanine. Here the CDR3 DNA is all that survives: 39 bases in frame from base 1. V gives up 0 bases and J gives up 12 bases, and the segment between their germline ends measures 12 bases. In the germline V gene, CDR1 corresponds to LGHNA and CDR2 to YNFKEQ.